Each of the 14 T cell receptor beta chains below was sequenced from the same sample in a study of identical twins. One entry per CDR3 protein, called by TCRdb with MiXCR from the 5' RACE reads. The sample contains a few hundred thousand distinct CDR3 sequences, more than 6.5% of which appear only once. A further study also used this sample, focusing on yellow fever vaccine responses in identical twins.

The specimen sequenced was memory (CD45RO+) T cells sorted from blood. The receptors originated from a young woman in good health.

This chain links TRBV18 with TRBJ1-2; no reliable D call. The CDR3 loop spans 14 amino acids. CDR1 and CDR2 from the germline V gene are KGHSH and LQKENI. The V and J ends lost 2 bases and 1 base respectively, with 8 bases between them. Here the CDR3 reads CASSPKEGNYGYTF. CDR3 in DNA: TGTGCCAGCTCACCAAAGGAGGGTAACTATGGCTACACCTTC. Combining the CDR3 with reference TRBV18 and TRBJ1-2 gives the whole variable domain NAGVMQNPRHLVRRRGQEARLRCSPMKGHSHVYWYRQLPEEGLKFMVYLQKENIIDESGMPKERFSAEFPKEGPSILRIQQVVRGDSAAYFCASSPKEGNYGYTFGSGTRLTVV.

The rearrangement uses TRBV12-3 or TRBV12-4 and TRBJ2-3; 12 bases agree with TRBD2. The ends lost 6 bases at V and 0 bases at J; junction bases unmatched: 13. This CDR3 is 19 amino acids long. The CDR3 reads CASRQTRPGTSGSTDTQYF. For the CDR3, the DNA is TGTGCCAGCAGACAAACTCGTCCCGGGACTAGCGGGAGCACAGATACGCAGTATTTT.

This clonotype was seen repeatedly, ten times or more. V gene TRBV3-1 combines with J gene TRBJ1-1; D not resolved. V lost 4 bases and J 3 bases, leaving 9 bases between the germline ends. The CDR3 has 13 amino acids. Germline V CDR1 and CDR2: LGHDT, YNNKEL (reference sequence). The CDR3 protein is CASSPGTYTEAFF. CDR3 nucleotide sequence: TGTGCCAGCAGCCCGGGCACGTACACTGAAGCTTTCTTT.

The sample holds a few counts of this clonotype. The CDR3 loop is CSARRTSGMYAGELFF. The CDR3 DNA is TGCAGTGCTAGACGGACTAGCGGGATGTACGCCGGGGAGCTGTTTTTT. This rearrangement joins TRBV20-1 to TRBJ2-2, with 12 bases matching TRBD2. Germline CDR1 and CDR2: DFQATT and SNEGSKA (reference sequence). Trimming removed 2 bases from V and 6 bases from J; junction bases left unmatched: 7. The CDR3 runs to 16 residues.

CDR3 bases: TGTGCCAGCCTGGGACAGGGCTCCGAAAAACTGTTTTTT. Its protein product is CASLGQGSEKLFF. V and J are TRBV2 and TRBJ1-4, with 9 bases fitting TRBD1. The germline V gene encodes CDR1 SNHLY and CDR2 FYNNEI. The ends lost 8 bases at V and 8 bases at J; junction bases unmatched: 6. This CDR3 has 13 residues.

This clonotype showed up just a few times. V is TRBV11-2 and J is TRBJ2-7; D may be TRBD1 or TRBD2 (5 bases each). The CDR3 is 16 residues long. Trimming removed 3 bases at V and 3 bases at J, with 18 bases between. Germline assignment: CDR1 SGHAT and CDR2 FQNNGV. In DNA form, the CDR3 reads TGTGCCAGCAGCTTTCTTACCGGGACCCAATACTACGAGCAGTACTTC. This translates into CASSFLTGTQYYEQYF.

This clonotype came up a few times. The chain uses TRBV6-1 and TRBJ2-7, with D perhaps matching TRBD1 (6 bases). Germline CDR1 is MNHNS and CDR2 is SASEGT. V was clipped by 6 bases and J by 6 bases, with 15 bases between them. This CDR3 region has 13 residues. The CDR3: CASRVQGPSEQYV. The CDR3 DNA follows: TGTGCCAGCAGAGTTCAGGGGCCCAGCGAGCAGTACGTC.

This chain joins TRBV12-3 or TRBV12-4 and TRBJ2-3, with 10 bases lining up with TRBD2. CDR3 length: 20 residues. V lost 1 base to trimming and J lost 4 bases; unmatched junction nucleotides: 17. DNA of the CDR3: TGTGCCAGCAGTTTAGTGGGGGGTAGCGGGGGGCGGGAACTGGCAGATACGCAGTATTTT. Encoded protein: CASSLVGGSGGRELADTQYF.

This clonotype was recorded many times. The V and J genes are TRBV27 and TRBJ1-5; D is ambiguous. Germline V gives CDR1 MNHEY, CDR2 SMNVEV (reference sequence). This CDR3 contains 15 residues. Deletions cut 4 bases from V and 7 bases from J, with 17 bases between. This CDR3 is CASSSSIIGGQPQHF. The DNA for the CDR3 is TGTGCCAGCAGTTCATCTATTATCGGTGGACAGCCCCAGCATTTT.

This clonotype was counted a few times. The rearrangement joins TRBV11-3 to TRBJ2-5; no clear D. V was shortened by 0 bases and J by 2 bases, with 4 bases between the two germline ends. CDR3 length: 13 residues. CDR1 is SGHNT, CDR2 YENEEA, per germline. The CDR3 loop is CASSLEVQETQYF. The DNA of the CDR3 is TGTGCCAGCAGCTTAGAGGTGCAAGAGACCCAGTACTTC.

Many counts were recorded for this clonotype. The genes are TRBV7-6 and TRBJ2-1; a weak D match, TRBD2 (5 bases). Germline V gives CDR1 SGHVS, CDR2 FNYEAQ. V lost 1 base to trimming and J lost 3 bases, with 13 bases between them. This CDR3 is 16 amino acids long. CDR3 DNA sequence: TGTGCCAGCAGCTTAGTCGCTAGCCTATACTACAATGAGCAGTTCTTC. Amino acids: CASSLVASLYYNEQFF.

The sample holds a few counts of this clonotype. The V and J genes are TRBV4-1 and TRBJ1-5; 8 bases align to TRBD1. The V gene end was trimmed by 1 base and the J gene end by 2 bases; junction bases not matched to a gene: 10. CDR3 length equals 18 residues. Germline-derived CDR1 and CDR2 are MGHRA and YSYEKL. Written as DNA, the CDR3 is TGCGCCAGCAGCCAAGGTGTGGCAGGGGGCGCGGGCAATCAGCCCCAGCATTTT. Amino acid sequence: CASSQGVAGGAGNQPQHF.

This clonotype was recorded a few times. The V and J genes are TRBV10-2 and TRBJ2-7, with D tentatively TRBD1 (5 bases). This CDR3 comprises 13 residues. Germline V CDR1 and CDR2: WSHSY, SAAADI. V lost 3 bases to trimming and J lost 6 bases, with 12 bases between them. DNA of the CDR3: TGCGCCAGCAGTGAACAGGTTTTGTCCGAGCAGTACGTC. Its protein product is CASSEQVLSEQYV.

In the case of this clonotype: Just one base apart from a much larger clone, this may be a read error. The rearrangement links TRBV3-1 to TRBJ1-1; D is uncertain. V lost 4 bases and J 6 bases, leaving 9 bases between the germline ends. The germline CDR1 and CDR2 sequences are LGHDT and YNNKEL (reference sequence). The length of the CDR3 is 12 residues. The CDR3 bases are TGTGCCAGCAGCCCCCGGAGGGCTGAAGCTTTCTTT. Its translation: CASSPRRAEAFF.